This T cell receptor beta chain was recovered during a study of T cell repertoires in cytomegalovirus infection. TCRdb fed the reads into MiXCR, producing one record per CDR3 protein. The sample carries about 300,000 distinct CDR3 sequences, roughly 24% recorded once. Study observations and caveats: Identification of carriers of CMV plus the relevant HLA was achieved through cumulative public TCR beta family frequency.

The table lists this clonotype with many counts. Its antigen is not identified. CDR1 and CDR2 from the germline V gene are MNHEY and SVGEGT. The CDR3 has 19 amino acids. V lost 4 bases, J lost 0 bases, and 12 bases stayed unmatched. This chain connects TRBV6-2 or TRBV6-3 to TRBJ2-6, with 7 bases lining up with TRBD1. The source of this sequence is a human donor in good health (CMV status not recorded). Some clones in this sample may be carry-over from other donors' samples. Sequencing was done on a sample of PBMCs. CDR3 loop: CASSSNYRQGHSGANVLTF. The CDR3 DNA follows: TGTGCCAGCAGTTCGAACTACAGACAGGGACACTCTGGGGCCAACGTCCTGACTTTC.